This T cell receptor beta chain stems from a study of cytomegalovirus exposure and HLA in healthy donors. Study-wide background: Researchers found that roughly 80% of some 400 genotyped donors fell within the Caucasian-associated ancestry cluster.

This CDR3 comprises 15 residues. The ends were cut back, 2 bases at V and 10 bases at J, with 21 bases in the middle. Germline-derived CDR1 and CDR2 are GTSNPN and SVGIG (reference sequence). Use of 60 Vbeta and 13 Jbeta primers characterized the PCR. This table comes from immunoSEQ multiplex PCR, and its TCRdb copy is limited to in-frame clones, with some not included. The sample shows about 48,000 clones, and 2.1% sits with its ten largest clones. The sequencing input was PBMCs. This receptor was taken from a woman aged 40 to 50 in good health and CMV-seronegative. The chain joins TRBV30 to TRBJ2-1; tentatively, D is TRBD2 (5 bases). The DNA of the CDR3 is TGTGCCTGGAGTCTCAATGCCGGAGGATTCGGAGAGCAGTTCTTC. Protein sequence: CAWSLNAGGFGEQFF.